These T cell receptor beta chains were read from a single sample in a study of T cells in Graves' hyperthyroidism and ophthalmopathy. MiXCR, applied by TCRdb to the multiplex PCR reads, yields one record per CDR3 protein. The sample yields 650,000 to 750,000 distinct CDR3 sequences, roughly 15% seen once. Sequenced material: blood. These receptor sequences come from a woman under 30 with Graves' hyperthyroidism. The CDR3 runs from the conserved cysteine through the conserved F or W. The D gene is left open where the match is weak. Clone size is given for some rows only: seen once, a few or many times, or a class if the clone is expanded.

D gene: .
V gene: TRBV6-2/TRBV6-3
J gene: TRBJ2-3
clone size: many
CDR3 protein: CASSTLGRGTQYF

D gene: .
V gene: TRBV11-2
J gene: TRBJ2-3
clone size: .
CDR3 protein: CASSLGWGQLFTDTQYF

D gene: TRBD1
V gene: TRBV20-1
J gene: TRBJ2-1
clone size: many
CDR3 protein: CSAKPGTGTYNEQFF

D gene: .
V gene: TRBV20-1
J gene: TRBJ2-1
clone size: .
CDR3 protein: CSASPRTANSYNEQFF

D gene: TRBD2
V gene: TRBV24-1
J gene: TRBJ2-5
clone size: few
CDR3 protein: CATSDPRAGGRETQYF

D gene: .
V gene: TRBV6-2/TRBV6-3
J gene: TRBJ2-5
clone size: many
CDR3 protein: CASSHFDRTQYF

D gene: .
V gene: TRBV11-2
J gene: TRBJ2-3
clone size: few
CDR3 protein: CASSLRVPPDYSLDTQYF

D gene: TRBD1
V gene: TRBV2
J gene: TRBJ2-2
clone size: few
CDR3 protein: CAIGQGRNTGELFF

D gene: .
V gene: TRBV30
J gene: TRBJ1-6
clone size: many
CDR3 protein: CAWSVQRTASYNSPLHF

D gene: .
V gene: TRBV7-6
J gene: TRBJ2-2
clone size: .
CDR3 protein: CASSSSPPGPGLTGELFF

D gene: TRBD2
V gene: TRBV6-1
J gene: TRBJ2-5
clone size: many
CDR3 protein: CASSGTSGRPETQYF

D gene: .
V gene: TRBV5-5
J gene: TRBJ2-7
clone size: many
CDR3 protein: CASSLDFLATNYEQYF

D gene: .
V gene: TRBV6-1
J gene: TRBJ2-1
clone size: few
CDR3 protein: CASSRSASHNEQFF

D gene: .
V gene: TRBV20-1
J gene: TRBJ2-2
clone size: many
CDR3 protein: CNTGGVTNTGELFF

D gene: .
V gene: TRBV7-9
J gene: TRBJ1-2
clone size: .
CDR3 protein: CASLTRNGYTF

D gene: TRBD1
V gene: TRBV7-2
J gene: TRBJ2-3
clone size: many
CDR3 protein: CASSLEPGGSTQYF

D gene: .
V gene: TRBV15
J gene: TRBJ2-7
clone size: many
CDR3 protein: CATSREAGNYEQYF

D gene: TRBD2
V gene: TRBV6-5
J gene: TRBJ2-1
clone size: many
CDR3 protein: CASSYSPSGLYNEQFF

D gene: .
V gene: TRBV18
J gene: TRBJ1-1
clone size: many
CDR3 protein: CASSPPMQSLNTEAFF

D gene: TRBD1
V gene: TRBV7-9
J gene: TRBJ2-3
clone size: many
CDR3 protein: CASSLGRGRLTDTQYF

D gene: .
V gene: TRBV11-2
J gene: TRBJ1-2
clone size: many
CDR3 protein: CASSLSRDDYGYTF

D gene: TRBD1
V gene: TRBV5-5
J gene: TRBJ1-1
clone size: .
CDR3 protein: CASNRRQGGRTEAFF

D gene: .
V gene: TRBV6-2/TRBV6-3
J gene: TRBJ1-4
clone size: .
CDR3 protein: CASSSRKYNEKLFF

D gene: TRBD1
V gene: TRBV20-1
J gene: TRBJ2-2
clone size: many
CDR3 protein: CSARRDRANTGELFF

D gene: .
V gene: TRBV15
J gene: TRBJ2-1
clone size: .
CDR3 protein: CATSRDPLEQFF

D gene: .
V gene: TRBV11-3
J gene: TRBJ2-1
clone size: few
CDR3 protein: CASSLKFREFNEQFF

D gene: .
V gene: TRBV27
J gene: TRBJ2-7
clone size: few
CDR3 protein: CASRVGLPAYEQYF

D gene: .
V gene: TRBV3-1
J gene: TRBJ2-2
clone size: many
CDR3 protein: CASSHLLGGSGELFF

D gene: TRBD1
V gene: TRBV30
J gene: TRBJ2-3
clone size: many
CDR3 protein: CAWSVETGGRNTQYF

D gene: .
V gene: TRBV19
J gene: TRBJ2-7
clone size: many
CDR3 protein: CASRPQGRFYEQYF

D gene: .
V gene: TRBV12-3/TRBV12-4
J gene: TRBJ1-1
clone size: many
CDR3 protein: CASTPDSTNTEAFF

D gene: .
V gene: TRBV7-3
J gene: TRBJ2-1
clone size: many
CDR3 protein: CASSLGGSHNEQFF

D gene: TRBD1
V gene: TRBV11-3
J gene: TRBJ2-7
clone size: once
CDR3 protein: CASSTPRTGTYEQYF

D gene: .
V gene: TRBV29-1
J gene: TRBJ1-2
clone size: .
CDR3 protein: CSVDLSGIDTF

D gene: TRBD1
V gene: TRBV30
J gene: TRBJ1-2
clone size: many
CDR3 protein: CAWLSDRAVGYTF

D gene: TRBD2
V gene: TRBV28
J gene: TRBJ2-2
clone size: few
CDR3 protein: CASSTLAGGTGELFF